This T cell receptor beta chain derives from a study of neurological immune-mediated disorders. Whole-study findings and limits: The repertoires of 18 of 34 multiple sclerosis patients fell into one related-CDR3 cluster (a possible signature) under phylogenetic grouping. HTLV-1-associated myelopathy led in TCR clonal expansion, while multiple sclerosis ranked lowest, below healthy controls.

The time point is: longitudinal time-point 2. With 10-nucleotide random UMIs, 5'RACE was used to make the cDNA. Each CDR3 protein gets one entry after TCRdb re-called the 5' RACE reads with MiXCR. This table holds about 80,000 distinct CDR3 sequences, almost 6% found once. This clonotype was seen ten or more times. Its antigen is unknown. Germline loops: CDR1 SEHNR, CDR2 FQNEAQ (reference sequence). CDR3 size: 13 residues. The V gene end was trimmed by 2 bases and the J gene end by 7 bases; junction bases not matched to a gene: 2. The J gene is TRBJ1-3, the V gene TRBV7-9, with 7 bases fitting TRBD1. The TCR sequence derives from a woman between 55 and 75 years old with multiple sclerosis. The sequenced sample was PBMCs. CDR3 coding DNA: TGTGCCAGCAGCTTAACAGGGGAGAACACCATATATTTT. Protein product: CASSLTGENTIYF.